This TCR beta chain originates from a study of shared clonotypes between healthy human individuals. Study background: Each donor had three CD4 naive, three CD4 memory, two CD8 naive and one CD8 memory plate. General study results and limits: Clonotypes shared by all four sorted-subset donors had higher generation probabilities than non-shared clonotypes. Roughly 5% of naive CD4 clonotypes were common to several donors.

This CDR3 contains 14 residues. Trimming cost V 3 bases and J 4 bases, with 10 bases left between them. Germline CDR1 and CDR2: SGHTA and FQGNSA. About this clone: Its antigen is undetermined. Other nucleotide sequences from this sample produce the same CDR3.

Some clones are missing from TCRdb's copy, which holds only in-frame ones; the method was immunoSEQ multiplex PCR. Found here are about 1 million clones, roughly 80% of them singletons; the top ten hold about 1.5%. The TCR sequence derives from a man between 18 and 35 years old in good health. The chain is built from TRBV7-2 and TRBJ1-3; D might be TRBD1 (6 bases). The sequencing input was memory CD4+ T cells sorted from blood. Documented subset: CD45RA-negative fraction. CDR3 DNA: TGTGCCAGCAGCTTGGGAGGGGGAGGAAACACCATATATTTT. This translates into CASSLGGGGNTIYF.